This T cell receptor beta chain stems from a study of shared clonotypes between healthy human individuals. Study-level findings and limits: Expectations were that clonotype sharing among donors would be affected by sequencing depth. Around 5% was the fraction of naive CD4 clonotypes found shared across four donors.

Using immunoSEQ multiplex PCR, the repertoire was profiled, and TCRdb retains in-frame clones only, with some absent. The sample lists about 2.4 million clones, 93% seen once, with 0.36% in the top ten. All the donors were Caucasian adults who lived in Nashville, Tennessee. In the CD4+ fraction, cells were divided into CD45RA+ naive and CD45RA-negative memory subsets. Trimming removed 3 bases at V and 1 base at J, with 10 bases between. This CDR3 region has 14 residues. CDR1 is MDHEN, CDR2 SYDVKM, per germline. Comments on this clone: Its target is unknown.

Sequencing input: naive CD4+ T cells from PBMCs. Documented subset: CD45RA+ positively selected. The sequence was collected from a man between 18 and 35 years old in good health. Some clones in this sample may be carry-over from other donors' samples. The genes are TRBV28 and TRBJ2-7; D gene ambiguous. CDR3 protein: CASSLHTLSYEQYF. The CDR3 nucleotides are TGTGCCAGCAGTTTGCATACACTTTCCTACGAGCAGTACTTC.